This T cell receptor (beta chain) was captured by sequencing in a study of CD8 T cells in ankylosing spondylitis. Findings and caveats of the study: A TCR beta motif of about eight highly homologous variants appeared characteristic of ankylosing spondylitis blood. Matched ankylosing spondylitis synovial fluid reportedly showed significant enrichment of disease-linked clones.

Library preparation for TCR beta used quantitative 5'-RACE with molecular barcodes. Using its own MiXCR run on the 5' RACE reads, TCRdb lists one record per CDR3 protein. The sample yields 350,000 to 550,000 distinct CDR3 sequences, roughly 25% seen once. This clonotype was observed a handful of times. The antigen is unknown. There are 14 residues in the CDR3. V gave up 5 bases and J gave up 0 bases, with 8 bases separating them. The rearrangement joins TRBV12-3 or TRBV12-4 to TRBJ1-5; D might be TRBD1 (6 bases). The sequenced sample was blood, either unsorted or a sorted T cell fraction (not recorded which). The sequence was obtained from a male donor with ankylosing spondylitis. The CDR3 region has the DNA TGTGCCAGCAGTCGACAGGATAGCAATCAGCCCCAGCATTTT. It translates to CASSRQDSNQPQHF.